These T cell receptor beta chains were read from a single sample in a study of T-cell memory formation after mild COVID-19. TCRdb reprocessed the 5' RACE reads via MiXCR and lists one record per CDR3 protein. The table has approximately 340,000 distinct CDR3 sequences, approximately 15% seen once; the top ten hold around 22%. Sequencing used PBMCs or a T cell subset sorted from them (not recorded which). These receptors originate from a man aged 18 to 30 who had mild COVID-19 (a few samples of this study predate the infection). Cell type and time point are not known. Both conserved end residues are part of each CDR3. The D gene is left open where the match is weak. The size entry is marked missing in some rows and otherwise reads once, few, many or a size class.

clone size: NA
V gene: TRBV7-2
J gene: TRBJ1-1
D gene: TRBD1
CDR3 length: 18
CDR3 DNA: TGTGCCAGCAGCCCGTCGTTGGACAGGGGGCTTTGGAACACTGAAGCTTTCTTT
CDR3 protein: CASSPSLDRGLWNTEAFF

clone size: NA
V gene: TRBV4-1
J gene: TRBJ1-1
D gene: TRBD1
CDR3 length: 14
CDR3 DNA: TGCGCCAGCAGCCCACGTCTCCGGGACAGTGAAGCTTTCTTT
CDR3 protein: CASSPRLRDSEAFF

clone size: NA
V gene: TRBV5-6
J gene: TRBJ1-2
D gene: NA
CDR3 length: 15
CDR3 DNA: TGTGCCAGCAGCCGCTGGACGGGCGCATCCTATGGCTACACCTTC
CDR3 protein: CASSRWTGASYGYTF

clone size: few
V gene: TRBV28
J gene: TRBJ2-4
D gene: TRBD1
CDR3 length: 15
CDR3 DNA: TGTGCCAGCAGTTACACCCCCGGGACAGGGGGCCGCCGGCACTTC
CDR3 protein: CASSYTPGTGGRRHF

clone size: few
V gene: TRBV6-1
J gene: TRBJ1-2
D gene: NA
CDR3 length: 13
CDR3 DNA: TGTGCCAGCAGTGATGGAGTAAACTATGGCTACACCTTC
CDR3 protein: CASSDGVNYGYTF

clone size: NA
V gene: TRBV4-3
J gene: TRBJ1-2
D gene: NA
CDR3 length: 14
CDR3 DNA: TGCGCCAGCAGCCCGGGCGGTTTCGACTATGGCTACACCTTC
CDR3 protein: CASSPGGFDYGYTF

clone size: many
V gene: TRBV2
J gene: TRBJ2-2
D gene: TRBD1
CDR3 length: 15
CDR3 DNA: TGTGCCACCTGGGCGGGACAGGGGGGGACCGGGGAGCTGTTTTTT
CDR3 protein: CATWAGQGGTGELFF

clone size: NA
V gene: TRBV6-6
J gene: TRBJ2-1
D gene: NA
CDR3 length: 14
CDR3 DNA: TGTGCCAGCGTCCCGGGGAGCTCCTACAATGAGCAGTTCTTC
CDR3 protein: CASVPGSSYNEQFF

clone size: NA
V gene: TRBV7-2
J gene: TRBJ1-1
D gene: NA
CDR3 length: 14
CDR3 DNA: TGTGCCAGCAGCTCACAGTTTTTAAACACTGAAGCTTTCTTT
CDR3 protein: CASSSQFLNTEAFF

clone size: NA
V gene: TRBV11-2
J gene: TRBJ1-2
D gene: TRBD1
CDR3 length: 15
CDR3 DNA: TGTGCCAGCAGCTTGGCCGGGACAGGGAACTATGGCTACACCTTC
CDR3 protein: CASSLAGTGNYGYTF

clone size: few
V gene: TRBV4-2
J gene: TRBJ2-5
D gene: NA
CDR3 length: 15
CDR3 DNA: TGTGCCAGCAGCCAAGATCGCATAGTAGGGGAGACCCAGTACTTC
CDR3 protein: CASSQDRIVGETQYF

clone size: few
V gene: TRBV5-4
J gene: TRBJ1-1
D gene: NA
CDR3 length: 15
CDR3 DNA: TGTGCCAGCAGCTTGGATTCAGGGATGGACGCTGAAGCTTTCTTT
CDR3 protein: CASSLDSGMDAEAFF

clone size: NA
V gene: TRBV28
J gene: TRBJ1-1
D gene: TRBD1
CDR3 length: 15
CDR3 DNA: TGTGCCAGCAGTTTCGCAGGGGGGACTGACACTGAAGCTTTCTTT
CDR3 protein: CASSFAGGTDTEAFF

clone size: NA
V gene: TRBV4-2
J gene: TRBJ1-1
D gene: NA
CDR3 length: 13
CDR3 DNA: TGTGCCAGCAGCCAAGTCGGGAACACTGAAGCTTTCTTT
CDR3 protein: CASSQVGNTEAFF

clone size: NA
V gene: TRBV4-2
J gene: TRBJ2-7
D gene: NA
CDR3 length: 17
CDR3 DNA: TGTGCCAGCAGCCAAGATAACGGGGGTCTGAGCTCCTACGAGCAGTACTTC
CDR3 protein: CASSQDNGGLSSYEQYF

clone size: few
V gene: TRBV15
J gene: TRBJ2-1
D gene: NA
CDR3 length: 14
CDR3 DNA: TGTGCCACCAGCAGCCCCGGGGGCGGCGATGAGCAGTTCTTC
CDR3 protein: CATSSPGGGDEQFF

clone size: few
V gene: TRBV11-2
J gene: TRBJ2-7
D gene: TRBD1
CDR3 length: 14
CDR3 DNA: TGTGCCAGCAGAATGGGACAGGGGAGGCACGAGCAGTACTTC
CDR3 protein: CASRMGQGRHEQYF

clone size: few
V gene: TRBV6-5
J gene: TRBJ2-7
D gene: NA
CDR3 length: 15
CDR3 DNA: TGTGCCAGCAGTCCCCTGACAGCAGAAACCTACGAGCAGTACTTC
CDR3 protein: CASSPLTAETYEQYF

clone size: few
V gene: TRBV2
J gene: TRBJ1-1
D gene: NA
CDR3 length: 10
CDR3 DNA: TGTGCCAGCATAAGAGTTGAAGCTTTCTTT
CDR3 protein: CASIRVEAFF

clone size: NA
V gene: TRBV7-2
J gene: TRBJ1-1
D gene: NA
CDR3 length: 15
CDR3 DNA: TGTGCCAGCAGCGCCGGGCCGGGGACGTACACTGAAGCTTTCTTT
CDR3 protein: CASSAGPGTYTEAFF

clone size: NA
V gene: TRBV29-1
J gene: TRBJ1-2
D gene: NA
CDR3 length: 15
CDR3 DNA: TGCAGCGTTGAAGATCCGGGGCAGGGAGGCTATGGCTACACCTTC
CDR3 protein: CSVEDPGQGGYGYTF

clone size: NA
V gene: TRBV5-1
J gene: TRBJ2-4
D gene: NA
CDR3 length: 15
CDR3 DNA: TGCGCCAGCAGCGGAAATACAGGGCTTGGAAACATTCAGTACTTC
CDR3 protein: CASSGNTGLGNIQYF

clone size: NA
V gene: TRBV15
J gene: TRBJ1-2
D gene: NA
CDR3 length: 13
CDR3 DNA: TGTGCCACCAGCAGACCGGAGAGGGATGGCTACACCTTC
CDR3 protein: CATSRPERDGYTF

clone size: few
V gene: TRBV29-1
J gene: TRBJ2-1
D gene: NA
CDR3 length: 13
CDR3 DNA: TGCAGCGGCTGGGCCTTCGGGAACAATGAGCAGTTCTTC
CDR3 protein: CSGWAFGNNEQFF

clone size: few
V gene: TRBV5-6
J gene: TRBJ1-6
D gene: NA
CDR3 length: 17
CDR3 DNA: TGTGCCAGCAGCCTTAGAGACAGGAGACTCTATAATTCACCCCTCCACTTT
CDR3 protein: CASSLRDRRLYNSPLHF

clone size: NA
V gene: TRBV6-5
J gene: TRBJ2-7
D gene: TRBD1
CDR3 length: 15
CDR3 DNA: TGTGCCAGCAGTTACGGACAGGGGGCTGTCTACGAGCAGTACTTC
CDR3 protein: CASSYGQGAVYEQYF

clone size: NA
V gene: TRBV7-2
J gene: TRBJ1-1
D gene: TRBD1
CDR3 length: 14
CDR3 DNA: TGTGCCAGCAGCCCGGGACAGGTGAAGACTGAAGCTTTCTTT
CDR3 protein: CASSPGQVKTEAFF